These 15 T cell receptor beta chains were sequenced from one sample in a study of blood T cell repertoires in COVID-19. Method: immunoSEQ multiplex PCR; TCRdb's copy keeps in-frame clones and lacks some. The table lists fewer than 300,000 clones, about 89% of them singletons. The sample comprised peripheral blood. The receptors derive from a man between 35 and 55 years old who had recovered from COVID-19.

In this sample, this clone turned up once. The chain recombines TRBV11-2 with TRBJ2-7, with D perhaps TRBD2 (5 bases). The CDR3 consists of 15 residues. Germline V CDR1 and CDR2: SGHAT, FQNNGV. Trimming took off 5 bases at V and 2 bases at J, with 16 bases between the two ends. CDR3 region: CASSPSTGKPYEQYF. For the CDR3, the DNA is TGTGCCAGCAGCCCATCGACCGGGAAACCCTACGAGCAGTACTTC.

This chain links TRBV7-8 with TRBJ2-7; TRBD2 matches at 11 bases. J gave up 1 base and V 1 base, and 6 bases lay outside the gene matches. Germline lookup yields CDR1 SGHVS and CDR2 FQNEAQ. CDR3 length equals 17 residues. The CDR3 sequence: CASSLVRTSGLSYEQYF. DNA of the CDR3: TGTGCCAGCAGCTTAGTTAGGACTAGCGGGCTTTCCTACGAGCAGTACTTC.

This chain uses TRBV5-5 with TRBJ1-3, with a weak D call TRBD1 (6 bases). V dropped 1 base and J dropped 0 bases, with 14 bases sitting between them. The CDR3 spans 17 residues. Germline-derived CDR1 and CDR2 are SGHKS and YYEKEE (reference sequence). The CDR3 loop is CASSLRFGGHSGNTIYF. In DNA, the CDR3 is TGTGCCAGCAGCTTGAGGTTTGGGGGACACTCTGGAAACACCATATATTTT.

The chain links TRBV19 to TRBJ1-1, with 7 bases fitting TRBD1. This CDR3 is 15 amino acids long. V shed 3 bases and J 1 base; nucleotides not matched to a gene: 5. The germline V gene encodes CDR1 LNHDA and CDR2 SQIVND (reference sequence). The CDR3 sequence: CASSIHRGQNTEAFF. CDR3 coding DNA: TGTGCCAGTAGTATCCACAGGGGCCAGAACACTGAAGCTTTCTTT.

V is TRBV7-3 and J is TRBJ2-1; 8 positions agree with TRBD1. The CDR3 sequence is 13 residues long. V shed 5 bases, J shed 12 bases, and the junction held 9 bases outside the gene matches. Per germline, CDR1 SGHTA and CDR2 FQGTGA. CDR3 sequence reads: CASSPRQGSRQFF. In DNA form, the CDR3 reads TGTGCCAGCAGCCCCCGACAGGGGAGTAGGCAGTTCTTC. The full variable domain, in which reference TRBV7-3 and TRBJ2-1 provide the parts outside the CDR3, is GAGVSQTPSNKVTEKGKYVELRCDPISGHTALYWYRQSLGQGPEFLIYFQGTGAADDSGLPNDRFFAVRPEGSVSTLKIQRTERGDSAVYLCASSPRQGSRQFFGPGTRLTVL.

The chain recombines TRBV7-8 with TRBJ2-3; 7 nucleotides align to TRBD2. This CDR3 spans 19 amino acids. Germline V gives CDR1 SGHVS, CDR2 FQNEAQ. Losses at the gene ends were 0 bases for V and 1 base for J; bases not matched to a gene: 13. CDR3 loop: CASSLAVPGGVVRTDTQYF. The DNA of the CDR3 is TGTGCCAGCAGCTTAGCCGTACCGGGGGGTGTAGTCCGCACAGATACGCAGTATTTT.

This clone was observed a single time. The chain employs TRBV7-9 and TRBJ1-2, with 9 bases fitting TRBD1. The length of the CDR3 is 14 residues. Germline CDR1 and CDR2: SEHNR and FQNEAQ (reference sequence). V lost 3 bases and J lost 7; bases outside the gene matches: 6. The CDR3 is CASSFPGQGSGYTF. The CDR3 DNA sequence: TGTGCCAGCAGCTTCCCGGGACAGGGAAGTGGCTACACCTTC.

The rearrangement links TRBV15 to TRBJ2-1; no definite D call. The CDR3 is made up of 13 amino acids. The V end was cut by 6 bases, the J end by 8 bases, with 14 bases between. Germline CDR1 reads LNHNV; CDR2 reads YYDKDF (reference sequence). CDR3 sequence: CATRLGGADEQFF. The CDR3 DNA follows: TGTGCCACCAGGCTTGGCGGAGCAGATGAGCAGTTCTTC.

This chain links TRBV9 with TRBJ2-5, with 7 bases aligning to TRBD2. The ends lost 0 bases at V and 7 bases at J; junction bases unmatched: 12. This CDR3 has 16 amino acids. The germline gives CDR1 SGDLS, CDR2 YYNGEE. The CDR3: CASSVAPSGSEGTQYF. The DNA for the CDR3 is TGTGCCAGCAGCGTAGCTCCTAGCGGTTCCGAAGGGACCCAGTACTTC.

The rearrangement uses TRBV18 and TRBJ1-5; D perhaps matches TRBD1 (5 bases). The CDR3 is 15 residues long. Looked up from germline, CDR1 is KGHSH and CDR2 is LQKENI. V was shortened by 2 bases and J by 6 bases, with 14 bases between the two germline ends. The CDR3 nucleotides are TGTGCCAGCTCACCAGCGAGCCAGGGCATTCAGCCCCAGCATTTT. Protein product: CASSPASQGIQPQHF.

The chain has TRBV9 and TRBJ2-2; perhaps TRBD1 as D (5 bases). The V gene lost 0 bases and the J gene lost 5 bases, with 14 bases spanning the gap. The length of the CDR3 is 16 residues. Germline assignment: CDR1 SGDLS and CDR2 YYNGEE. In nucleotides, the CDR3 is TGTGCCAGCAGCGTAGCTTCCAGGGCGGAAACCGGGGAGCTGTTTTTT. This translates into CASSVASRAETGELFF.

The chain is built from TRBV7-9 and TRBJ2-7; 7 nucleotides match TRBD2. Germline V CDR1 and CDR2: SEHNR, FQNEAQ (reference sequence). The CDR3 runs to 14 residues. Trimming removed 5 bases from V and 0 bases from J; junction bases left unmatched: 4. CDR3 DNA: TGTGCCAGCAGCCTGAGCGGGACCTCCTACGAGCAGTACTTC. It yields the protein CASSLSGTSYEQYF.

This rearrangement joins TRBV18 to TRBJ1-1; D is perhaps TRBD1 (6 bases). The V and J ends lost 4 bases and 2 bases respectively, with 11 bases between them. Germline loops: CDR1 KGHSH, CDR2 LQKENI. The CDR3 is 14 residues long. The CDR3 reads CASSRDTENTEAFF. DNA for the CDR3: TGTGCCAGCTCACGGGACACCGAAAACACTGAAGCTTTCTTT. The full variable domain, completed using reference TRBV18 and TRBJ1-1, is NAGVMQNPRHLVRRRGQEARLRCSPMKGHSHVYWYRQLPEEGLKFMVYLQKENIIDESGMPKERFSAEFPKEGPSILRIQQVVRGDSAAYFCASSRDTENTEAFFGQGTRLTVV.

The V and J genes are TRBV2 and TRBJ2-2, with 7 bases lining up with TRBD1. V shed 6 bases, J shed 6 bases, and the junction held 10 bases outside the gene matches. The CDR3 is 15 amino acids. CDR1 is SNHLY, CDR2 FYNNEI, per germline. The CDR3 here is CASSGNRGPPGELFF. DNA for the CDR3: TGTGCCAGCAGCGGGAACAGGGGACCCCCCGGGGAGCTGTTTTTT.

The V gene is TRBV6-2 or TRBV6-3, the J gene TRBJ2-3, with TRBD2 identical over 9 bases. Germline V lookup: CDR1 MNHEY, CDR2 SVGEGT. The CDR3 covers 16 residues. The V gene end was trimmed by 5 bases and the J gene end by 6 bases; junction bases not matched to a gene: 12. CDR3 sequence (DNA): TGTGCCAGCAGTCCCTTCCTAGCGGGGAGAGGGGATACGCAGTATTTT. Translating gives CASSPFLAGRGDTQYF.